The TCR beta chain described here comes from a study of blood T cell repertoires in COVID-19. Study-level background: Italy, Spain and the United States were the sources of the convalescent and acute COVID-19 samples.

Using immunoSEQ multiplex PCR, the repertoire was profiled, and TCRdb retains in-frame clones only, with some absent. The repertoire holds more than 300,000 clones, with more than 70% as singletons. Allocation to cohorts depended on clinical history reported by the participants. The sequence was obtained from a woman aged 18-29 years who had recovered from COVID-19. Sequenced: PBMCs or T cells enriched from blood (not recorded which).

The CDR3 reads CASSMVAGGRHNEQFF. CDR3 in DNA: TGTGCCAGTAGTATGGTAGCGGGGGGGCGGCACAATGAGCAGTTCTTC. The chain has TRBV19 and TRBJ2-1; 11 positions agree with TRBD2. The CDR3 consists of 16 residues. The germline V gene has CDR1 LNHDA and CDR2 SQIVND (reference sequence). With V trimmed by 3 bases and J by 5 bases, 6 bases remained unmatched.